The source of this T cell receptor (beta chain) is a study of CD8+ T cells in alopecia areata. Peripheral blood and lesional scalp punch biopsies came from alopecia areata patients. Study-level results: Higher clonality and more expanded CD8+ clones appeared in lesional than normal scalp. Scalp sequencing captures resident alphabeta T cells of normal skin too. Sharing of TCR sequences between patients (possibly for HLA-related reasons) was less clear than in mice.

It was cDNA, reverse transcribed from extracted RNA, that served as the sequencing template. This table comes from immunoSEQ multiplex PCR, and its TCRdb copy is limited to in-frame clones, with some not included. The profile shows 50,000 to 70,000 clones, 44% of them singletons. On this clone: Antigen: not known.

Germline-derived CDR1 and CDR2 are SQVTM and ANQGSEA. The germline V and J ends were trimmed by 3 bases and 7 bases, with 9 bases remaining between them. The CDR3 covers 12 residues. The TCR originated in a human donor with alopecia areata. The chain has TRBV29-1 and TRBJ1-4; D gene uncertain. The sequenced sample was NKG2D-low CD8+ T cells sorted from blood. CDR3 in DNA: TGCAGCGTTGAGGGAAGAGCTGAAAAACTGTTTTTT. Amino acids: CSVEGRAEKLFF.